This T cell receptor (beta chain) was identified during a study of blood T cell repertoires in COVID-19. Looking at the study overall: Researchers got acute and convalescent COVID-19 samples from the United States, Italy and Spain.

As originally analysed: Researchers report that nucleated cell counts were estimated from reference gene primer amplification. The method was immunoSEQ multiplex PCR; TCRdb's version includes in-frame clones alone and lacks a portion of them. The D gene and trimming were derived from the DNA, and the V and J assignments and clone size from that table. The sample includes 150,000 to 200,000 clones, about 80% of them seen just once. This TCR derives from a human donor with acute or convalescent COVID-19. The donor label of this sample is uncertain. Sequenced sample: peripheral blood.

For the CDR3, the DNA is TGTGCCAGCTGGCTCAAAAGGGTTAGCGGGGGGGCCCCTCTTATCCAAGAGACCCAGTACTTC. This translates into CASWLKRVSGGAPLIQETQYF. This chain uses TRBV9 with TRBJ2-5, with 11 bases aligning to TRBD2. The CDR3 contains 21 residues. Per germline, CDR1 SGDLS and CDR2 YYNGEE. J was trimmed by 1 base and V by 7 bases; bases with no gene match: 24.